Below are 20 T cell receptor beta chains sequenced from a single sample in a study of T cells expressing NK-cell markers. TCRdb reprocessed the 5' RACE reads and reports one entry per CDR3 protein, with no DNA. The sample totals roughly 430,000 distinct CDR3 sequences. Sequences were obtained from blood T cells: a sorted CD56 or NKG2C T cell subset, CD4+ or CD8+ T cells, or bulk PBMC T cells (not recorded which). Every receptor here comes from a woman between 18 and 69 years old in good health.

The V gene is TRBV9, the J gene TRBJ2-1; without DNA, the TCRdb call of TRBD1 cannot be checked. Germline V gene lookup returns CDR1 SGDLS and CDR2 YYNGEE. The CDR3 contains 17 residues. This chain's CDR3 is CASSGSGRGTGYYEQFF. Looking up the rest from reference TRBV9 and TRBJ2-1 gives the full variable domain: DSGVTQTPKHLITATGQRVTLRCSPRSGDLSVYWYQQSLDQGLQFLIQYYNGEERAKGNILERFSAQQFPDLHSELNLSSLELGDSALYFCASSGSGRGTGYYEQFFGPGTRLTVL.

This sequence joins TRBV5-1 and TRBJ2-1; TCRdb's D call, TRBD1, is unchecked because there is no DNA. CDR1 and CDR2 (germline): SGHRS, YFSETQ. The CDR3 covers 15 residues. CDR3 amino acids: CASSRTGGADNEQFF.

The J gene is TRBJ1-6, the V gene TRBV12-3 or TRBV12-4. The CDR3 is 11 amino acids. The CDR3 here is CASSLGHSLHF.

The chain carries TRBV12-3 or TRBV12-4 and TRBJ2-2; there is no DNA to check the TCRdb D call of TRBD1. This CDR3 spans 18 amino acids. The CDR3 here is CASSFKGGQTFNTGELFF.

Here the CDR3 reads CASSYRDRKGYEQYF. The chain employs TRBV6-5 and TRBJ2-7; there is no DNA to check the TCRdb D call of TRBD1. The length of the CDR3 is 15 residues. Germline CDR1 reads MNHEY; CDR2 reads SVGAGI.

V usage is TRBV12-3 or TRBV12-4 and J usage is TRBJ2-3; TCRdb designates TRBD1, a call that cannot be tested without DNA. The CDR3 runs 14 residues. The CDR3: CASSYQGSTDTQYF.

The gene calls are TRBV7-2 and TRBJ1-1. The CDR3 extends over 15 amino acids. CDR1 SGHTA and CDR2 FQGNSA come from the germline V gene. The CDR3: CASSLAGQANTEAFF.

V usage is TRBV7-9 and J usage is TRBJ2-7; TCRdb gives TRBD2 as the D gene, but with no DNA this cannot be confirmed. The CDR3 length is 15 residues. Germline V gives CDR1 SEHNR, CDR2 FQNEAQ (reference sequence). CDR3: CASTRSGSVPYEQYF.

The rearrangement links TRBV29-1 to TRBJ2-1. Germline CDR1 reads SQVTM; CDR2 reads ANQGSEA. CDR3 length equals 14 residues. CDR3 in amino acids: CSVSAEASYNEQFF.

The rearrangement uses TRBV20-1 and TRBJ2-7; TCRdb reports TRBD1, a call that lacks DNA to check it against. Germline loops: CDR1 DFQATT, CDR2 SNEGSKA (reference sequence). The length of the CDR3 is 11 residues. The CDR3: CSATGTPEQYF.

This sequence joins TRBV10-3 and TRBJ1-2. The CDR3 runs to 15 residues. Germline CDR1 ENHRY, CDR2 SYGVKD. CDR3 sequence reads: CAISESSGRAAGYTF.

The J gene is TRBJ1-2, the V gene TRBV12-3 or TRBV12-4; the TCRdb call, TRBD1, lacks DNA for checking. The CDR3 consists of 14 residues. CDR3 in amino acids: CASRVTGDRYGYTF.

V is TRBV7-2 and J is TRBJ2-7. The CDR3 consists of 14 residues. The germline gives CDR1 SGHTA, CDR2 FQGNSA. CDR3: CASSLVGTSYEQYF.

CDR3 residues: CASSQLVESADTQYF. The chain uses TRBV11-2 and TRBJ2-3; checking the TCRdb D call of TRBD2 is not possible without DNA. From germline, CDR1 is SGHAT and CDR2 FQNNGV. The CDR3 runs to 15 residues.

CDR3 loop: CSVSRGRPYEQYF. V usage is TRBV29-1 and J usage is TRBJ2-7; TCRdb reports TRBD1, a call that lacks DNA to check it against. Germline V gives CDR1 SQVTM, CDR2 ANQGSEA. This CDR3 is built from 13 residues.

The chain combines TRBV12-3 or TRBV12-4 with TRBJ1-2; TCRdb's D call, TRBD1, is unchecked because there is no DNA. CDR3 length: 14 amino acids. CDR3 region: CASSPLDRAYGYTF.

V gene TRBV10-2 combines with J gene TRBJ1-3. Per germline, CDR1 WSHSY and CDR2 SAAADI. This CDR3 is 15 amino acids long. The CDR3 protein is CASREVWDSGNTIYF.

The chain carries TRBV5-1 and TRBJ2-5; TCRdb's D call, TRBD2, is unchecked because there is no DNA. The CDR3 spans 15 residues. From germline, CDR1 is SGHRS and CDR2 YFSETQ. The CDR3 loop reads CASSLEAAGRETQYF.

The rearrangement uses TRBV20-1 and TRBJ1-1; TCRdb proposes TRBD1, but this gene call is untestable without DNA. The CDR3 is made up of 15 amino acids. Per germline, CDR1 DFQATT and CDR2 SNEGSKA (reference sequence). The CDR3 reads CSARVGTGRRTEAFF.

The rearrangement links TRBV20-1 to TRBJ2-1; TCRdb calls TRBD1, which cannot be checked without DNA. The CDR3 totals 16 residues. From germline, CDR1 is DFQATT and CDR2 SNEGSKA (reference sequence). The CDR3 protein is CSATKGGPLSYNEQFF.